This TCR beta chain emerged from a study of cytomegalovirus exposure and HLA in healthy donors. A word on this clone: Its antigen is as yet unknown.

Study results and limitations: For most TCR beta V segments, an earlier analysis put the productive rate at about 90% or about 30% of the time.

The PCR contained 60 Vbeta and 13 Jbeta primers. Method: immunoSEQ multiplex PCR; TCRdb's copy keeps in-frame clones and lacks some. The table shows about 78,000 clones, with over 60% occurring only once. With 10 bases removed from V and 7 bases from J, the gap between germline ends came to 22 bases. Germline CDR1 is LNHDA and CDR2 is SQIVND (reference sequence). The length of the CDR3 is 15 residues. The sample was PBMCs. The V gene is TRBV19, the J gene TRBJ1-4, with D unresolved. The origin of this receptor is a woman aged 35 to 49 in good health and CMV-seropositive. CDR3: CATRPTPGIGEKLFF. The CDR3 DNA sequence: TGTGCCACCCGCCCCACCCCGGGGATCGGTGAAAAACTGTTTTTT.